The 14 T cell receptor beta chains below were found in one sample sequenced in a study of T cells after posttransplantation cyclophosphamide (dated by TCRdb to 2015 to 2016). Library construction relied on the immunoSEQ multiplex PCR assay. This is the immuneACCESS table as TCRdb keeps it, with only in-frame sequences that have V and J called. A part of the clones is gone; compared with another copy, unresolved V genes explain less than half, and the rest is unexplained. The table records over 25,000 clones for this sample, and not one of them appears only once. The ten most abundant clones make up around 1.4% of the sample. Sequencing was done on a sample of PBMCs. Receptors originate from a man aged 45 to 65 in good health, CMV-negative, and a related stem cell transplant donor.

In its sample, this clone was seen many times. The V call is TRBV10-2, the J call TRBJ2-3, with a weak D call TRBD2 (5 bases). CDR3 length: 14 residues. Trimming cost V 3 bases and J 0 bases, with 7 bases left between them. From germline, CDR1 is WSHSY and CDR2 SAAADI. CDR3 DNA: TGCGCCAGCAGTGACAGGACTAGCACAGATACGCAGTATTTT. Encoded protein: CASSDRTSTDTQYF.

The J gene is TRBJ1-2, the V gene TRBV10-3; 11 bases align to TRBD1. With 10 bases clipped from V and 4 bases from J, the junction kept 8 bases outside the gene matches. The CDR3 runs 14 residues. Germline V lookup: CDR1 ENHRY, CDR2 SYGVKD. The CDR3 nucleotides read TGTGCCAGTGGGACAGGGGGGTCGAGCTATGGCTACACCTTC. Translation: CASGTGGSSYGYTF.

In its sample, this clone was seen many times. The rearrangement uses TRBV5-1 and TRBJ1-2; 11 bases match TRBD1. From germline, CDR1 is SGHRS and CDR2 YFSETQ. CDR3 size: 14 residues. Trimming removed 5 bases from V and 6 bases from J; junction bases left unmatched: 6. The CDR3 DNA is TGCGCCAGCAGTCAGGACAGGGGGCGAGATGGCTACACCTTC. Residues: CASSQDRGRDGYTF.

Ten or more counts support this clone. The chain has TRBV6-5 and TRBJ1-3; 8 nucleotides align to TRBD1. With V trimmed by 0 bases and J by 2 bases, 3 bases remained unmatched. Germline V gives CDR1 MNHEY, CDR2 SVGAGI. This CDR3 contains 16 residues. The CDR3 here is CASSYSDRGTGNTIYF. CDR3 sequence (DNA): TGTGCCAGCAGTTACTCCGACAGGGGAACTGGAAACACCATATATTTT.

This clone was recorded many times. V usage is TRBV5-8 and J usage is TRBJ2-2; TRBD2 might be the D (5 bases). Germline values: CDR1 SGHTS, CDR2 YDEGEE. The CDR3 spans 16 residues. The V end was cut by 1 base, the J end by 4 bases, with 14 bases between. The CDR3 here is CASSLYEGLGTGELFF. CDR3 sequence (DNA): TGTGCCAGCAGCTTGTATGAGGGTCTGGGCACCGGGGAGCTGTTTTTT.

This clone was counted many times. The chain employs TRBV28 and TRBJ2-2; tentatively, D is TRBD1 (6 bases). V shed 3 bases and J shed 5 bases, with 16 bases lying between them. The CDR3 spans 16 residues. The germline CDR1 and CDR2 sequences are MDHEN and SYDVKM. As DNA, the CDR3 is TGTGCCAGCAGTTTTATTGTGGGGGCTGGTACCGGGGAGCTGTTTTTT. This encodes CASSFIVGAGTGELFF. The full variable domain, with the rest looked up from reference TRBV28 and TRBJ2-2, is DVKVTQSSRYLVKRTGEKVFLECVQDMDHENMFWYRQDPGLGLRLIYFSYDVKMKEKGDIPEGYSVSREKKERFSLILESASTNQTSMYLCASSFIVGAGTGELFFGEGSRLTVL.

This clone was seen at least ten times. The V call is TRBV29-1, the J call TRBJ1-4; 10 nucleotides agree with TRBD1. V gave up 8 bases and J gave up 7 bases; unmatched junction bases: 4. In germline, CDR1 is SQVTM, CDR2 ANQGSEA. This CDR3 comprises 12 residues. The CDR3 reads CSTRTGGEKLFF. The CDR3 bases are TGCAGCACAAGGACAGGGGGTGAAAAACTGTTTTTT.

This clone has a count of ten or more. V usage is TRBV7-3 and J usage is TRBJ2-2, with D possibly TRBD2 on 6 matching bases. Trimming took off 2 bases at V and 0 bases at J, with 7 bases between the two ends. CDR1 is SGHTA and CDR2 is FQGTGA in the germline V gene. The CDR3 runs to 15 residues. CDR3 in amino acids: CASSLGGTNTGELFF. As DNA, the CDR3 is TGTGCCAGCAGCTTAGGGGGGACGAACACCGGGGAGCTGTTTTTT.

This clone was seen many times. The genes are TRBV10-3 and TRBJ2-3, with TRBD2 identical over 8 bases. Germline CDR1 ENHRY, CDR2 SYGVKD. The CDR3 has 15 residues. Trimming at V came to 8 bases and at J to 2 bases, leaving 9 bases not matched to a gene. The CDR3 bases are TGTGCCATCGCGGGCGGGGGGACGTTCACAGATACGCAGTATTTT. Residues: CAIAGGGTFTDTQYF.

This clone appeared many times. The chain has TRBV4-1 and TRBJ1-2; unclear D gene. Trimming left V 1 base short and J 3 bases short, with 3 bases between. Germline V gene data show CDR1 as MGHRA and CDR2 as YSYEKL. This CDR3 comprises 12 residues. Here the CDR3 reads CASSQADYGYTF. The CDR3 DNA is TGCGCCAGCAGCCAAGCGGACTATGGCTACACCTTC.

The table lists this clone with many counts. The chain uses TRBV6-1 and TRBJ2-1; 7 nucleotides match TRBD1. This CDR3 region has 15 residues. CDR1 and CDR2 from the germline V gene are MNHNS and SASEGT. The ends lost 5 bases at V and 2 bases at J; junction bases unmatched: 6. The CDR3 spells CASSRQGTAYNEQFF. DNA of the CDR3: TGTGCCAGCAGTCGACAGGGTACGGCCTACAATGAGCAGTTCTTC.

The chain has TRBV5-1 and TRBJ2-5, with D perhaps matching TRBD2 (6 bases). TRBJ2-7 explains the end of the DNA better; the J call may be wrong. There are 14 residues in the CDR3. In germline, CDR1 is SGHRS, CDR2 YFSETQ. CDR3 region: CASSNQGRSYEQYF. As DNA, the CDR3 is TGCGCCAGCTCTAACCAAGGGAGGTCCTACGAGCAGTACTTC.

This clone was picked up many times. The V gene is TRBV10-1, the J gene TRBJ2-1, with 7 positions matching TRBD1. The trim removed 2 bases at V and 6 bases at J, leaving 10 bases unmatched. The germline V gene encodes CDR1 WNHNN and CDR2 SYGVQD (reference sequence). The CDR3 consists of 16 residues. The chain's CDR3 is CASSERRQGVVNEQFF. CDR3 DNA: TGCGCCAGCAGTGAGAGACGACAGGGAGTGGTCAATGAGCAGTTCTTC.

This clone was detected ten times or more. The chain recombines TRBV7-3 with TRBJ2-2; 9 bases are a match to TRBD1. The CDR3 is 13 amino acids. Germline CDR1 SGHTA, CDR2 FQGTGA. V lost 6 bases, J lost 7 bases, and 3 bases stayed unmatched. For the CDR3, the DNA is TGTGCCAGCAGTACAGGGGGCTTCGGGGAGCTGTTTTTT. Its translation is CASSTGGFGELFF. The whole variable domain, remainder taken from reference TRBV7-3 and TRBJ2-2, is GAGVSQTPSNKVTEKGKYVELRCDPISGHTALYWYRQSLGQGPEFLIYFQGTGAADDSGLPNDRFFAVRPEGSVSTLKIQRTERGDSAVYLCASSTGGFGELFFGEGSRLTVL.